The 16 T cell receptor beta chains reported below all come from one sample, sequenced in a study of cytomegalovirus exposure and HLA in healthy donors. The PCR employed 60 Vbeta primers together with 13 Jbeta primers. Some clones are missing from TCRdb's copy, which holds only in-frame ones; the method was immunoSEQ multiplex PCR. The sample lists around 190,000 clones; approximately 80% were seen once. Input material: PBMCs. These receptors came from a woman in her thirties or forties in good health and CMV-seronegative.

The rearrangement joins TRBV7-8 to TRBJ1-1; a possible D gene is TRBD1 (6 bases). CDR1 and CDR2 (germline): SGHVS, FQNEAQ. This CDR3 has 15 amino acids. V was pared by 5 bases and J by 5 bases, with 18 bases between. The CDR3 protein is CASSPRGGRRTEAFF. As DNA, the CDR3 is TGTGCCAGCAGCCCTAGGGGGGGTCGGAGGACTGAAGCTTTCTTT.

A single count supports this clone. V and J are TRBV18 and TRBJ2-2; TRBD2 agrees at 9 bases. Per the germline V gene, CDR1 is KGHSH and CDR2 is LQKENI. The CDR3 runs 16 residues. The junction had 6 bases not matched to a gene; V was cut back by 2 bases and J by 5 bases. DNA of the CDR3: TGTGCCAGCTCACCATCGGTAGCGGGAGTAACCGGGGAGCTGTTTTTT. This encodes CASSPSVAGVTGELFF.

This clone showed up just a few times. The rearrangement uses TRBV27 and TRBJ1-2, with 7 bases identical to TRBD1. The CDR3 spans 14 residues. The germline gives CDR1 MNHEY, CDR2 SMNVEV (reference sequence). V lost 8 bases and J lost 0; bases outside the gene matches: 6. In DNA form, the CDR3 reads TGTGCCAGCTCGGAGGGGGCTACTAACTATGGCTACACCTTC. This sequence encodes CASSEGATNYGYTF.

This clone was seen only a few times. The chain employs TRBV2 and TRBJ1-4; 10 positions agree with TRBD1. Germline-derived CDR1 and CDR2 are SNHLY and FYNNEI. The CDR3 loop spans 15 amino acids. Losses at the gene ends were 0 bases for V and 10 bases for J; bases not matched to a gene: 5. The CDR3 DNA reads TGTGCCAGCAGTGAAGCTTCTCGGACAGGGGGAAAACTGTTTTTT. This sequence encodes CASSEASRTGGKLFF.

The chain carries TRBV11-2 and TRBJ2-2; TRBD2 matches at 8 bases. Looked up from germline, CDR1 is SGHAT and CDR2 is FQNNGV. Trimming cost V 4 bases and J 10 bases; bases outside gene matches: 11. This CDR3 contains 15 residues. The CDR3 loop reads CASSSPQAGVVELFF. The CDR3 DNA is TGTGCCAGCAGCTCCCCCCAAGCGGGAGTAGTGGAGCTGTTTTTT.

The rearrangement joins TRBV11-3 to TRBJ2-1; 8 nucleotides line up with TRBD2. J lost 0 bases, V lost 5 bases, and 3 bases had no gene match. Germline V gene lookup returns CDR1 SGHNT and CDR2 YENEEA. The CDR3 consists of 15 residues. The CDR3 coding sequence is TGTGCCAGCAGCCGCGGGAGGAGCTCCTACAATGAGCAGTTCTTC. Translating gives CASSRGRSSYNEQFF.

CDR3 sequence: CASAGGQGNQPQHF. CDR3 coding DNA: TGTGCCAGCGCGGGGGGGCAGGGCAATCAGCCCCAGCATTTT. This chain joins TRBV2 and TRBJ1-5, with TRBD1 as a possible D gene (6 bases). V was clipped by 8 bases and J by 2 bases, with 13 bases between them. Germline V CDR1 and CDR2: SNHLY, FYNNEI. The CDR3 totals 14 residues.

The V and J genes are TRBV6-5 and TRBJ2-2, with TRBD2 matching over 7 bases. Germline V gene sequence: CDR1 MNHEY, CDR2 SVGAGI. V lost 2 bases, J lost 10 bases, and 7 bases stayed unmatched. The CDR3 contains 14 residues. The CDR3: CASSYVAGVSELFF. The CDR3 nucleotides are TGTGCCAGCAGTTACGTGGCGGGAGTGTCGGAGCTGTTTTTT.

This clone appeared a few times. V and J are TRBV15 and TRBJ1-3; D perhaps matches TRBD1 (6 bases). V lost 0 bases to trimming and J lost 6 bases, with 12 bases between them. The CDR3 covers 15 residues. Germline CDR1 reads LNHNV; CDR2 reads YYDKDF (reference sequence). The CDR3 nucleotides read TGTGCCACCAGCAGAGAGGGGGCTAGGGAAAACACCATATATTTT. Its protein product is CATSREGARENTIYF.

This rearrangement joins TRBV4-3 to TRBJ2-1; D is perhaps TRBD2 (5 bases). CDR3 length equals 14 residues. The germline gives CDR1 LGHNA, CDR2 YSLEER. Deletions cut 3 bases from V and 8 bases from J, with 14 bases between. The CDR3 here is CASSQKRVGDEQFF. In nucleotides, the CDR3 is TGCGCCAGCAGCCAGAAGAGGGTGGGCGATGAGCAGTTCTTC.

Here the CDR3 reads CAISDRLSSSYNEQFF. The CDR3 nucleotides are TGTGCCATCAGTGACCGACTGTCTAGCTCCTACAATGAGCAGTTCTTC. J is TRBJ2-1 and V is TRBV10-3, with no clear D. The V end was cut by 3 bases, the J end by 0 bases, with 12 bases between. This CDR3 region has 16 residues. Germline CDR1 reads ENHRY; CDR2 reads SYGVKD.

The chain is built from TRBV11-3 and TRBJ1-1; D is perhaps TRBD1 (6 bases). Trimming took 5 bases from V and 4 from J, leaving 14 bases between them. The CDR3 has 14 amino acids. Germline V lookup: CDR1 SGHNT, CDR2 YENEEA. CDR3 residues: CASSLRGRSTEAFF. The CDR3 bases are TGTGCCAGCAGCCTCAGGGGCAGGAGCACTGAAGCTTTCTTT.

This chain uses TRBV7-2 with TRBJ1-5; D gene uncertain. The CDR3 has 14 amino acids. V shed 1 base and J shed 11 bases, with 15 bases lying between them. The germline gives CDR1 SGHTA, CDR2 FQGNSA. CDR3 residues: CASSLGPSDKAQHF. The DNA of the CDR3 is TGTGCCAGCAGCTTAGGGCCCTCCGATAAAGCCCAGCATTTT.

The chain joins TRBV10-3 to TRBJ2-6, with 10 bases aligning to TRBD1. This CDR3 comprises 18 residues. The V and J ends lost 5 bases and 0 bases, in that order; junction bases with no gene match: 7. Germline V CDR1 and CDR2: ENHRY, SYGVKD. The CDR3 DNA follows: TGTGCCATCAGTACCGGACAGGGGGGGAGCTCTGGGGCCAACGTCCTGACTTTC. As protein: CAISTGQGGSSGANVLTF.

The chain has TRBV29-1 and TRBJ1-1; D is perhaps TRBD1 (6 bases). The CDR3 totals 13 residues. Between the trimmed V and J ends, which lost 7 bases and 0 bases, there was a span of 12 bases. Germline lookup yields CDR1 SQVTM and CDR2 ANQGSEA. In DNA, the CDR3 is TGCAGCGGTACAGGGCACCTGAACACTGAAGCTTTCTTT. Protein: CSGTGHLNTEAFF.

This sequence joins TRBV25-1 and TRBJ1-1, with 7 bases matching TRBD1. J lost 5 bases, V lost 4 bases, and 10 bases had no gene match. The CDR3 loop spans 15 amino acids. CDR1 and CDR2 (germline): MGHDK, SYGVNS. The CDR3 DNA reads TGTGCCAGCAGTGTCCGGGGACAGAGGTTGACTGAAGCTTTCTTT. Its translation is CASSVRGQRLTEAFF. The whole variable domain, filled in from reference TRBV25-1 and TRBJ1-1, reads EADIYQTPRYLVIGTGKKITLECSQTMGHDKMYWYQQDPGMELHLIHYSYGVNSTEKGDLSSESTVSRIRTEHFPLTLESARPSHTSQYLCASSVRGQRLTEAFFGQGTRLTVV.